Each of the 29 T cell receptor beta chains below was sequenced from the same sample in a study of chemoradiotherapy in HPV16-positive cancers. Profiled with immunoSEQ multiplex PCR; TCRdb holds only in-frame clones, not every one. The table includes about 17,000 clones, roughly 90% detected once. The sample consisted of blood, taken from a patient who underwent chemoradiotherapy. These receptors came from a human donor with HPV-associated anogenital cancer.

The genes are TRBV13 and TRBJ1-2, with D maybe TRBD1 (5 bases). Deletions cut 4 bases from V and 4 bases from J, with 16 bases between. Looked up from germline, CDR1 is PRHDT and CDR2 is FYEKMQ (reference sequence). This CDR3 region has 15 residues. The CDR3 protein is CASSSPEGRVYGYTF. In DNA, the CDR3 is TGTGCCAGCAGCTCACCAGAGGGACGGGTCTATGGCTACACCTTC.

The rearrangement joins TRBV29-1 to TRBJ1-1, with D possibly matching TRBD1 (6 bases). Trimming removed 3 bases from V and 5 bases from J, with 16 bases in between. This CDR3 is 14 amino acids long. Germline values: CDR1 SQVTM, CDR2 ANQGSEA. The CDR3 is CSVELEGVGTEAFF. In DNA form, the CDR3 reads TGCAGCGTTGAGTTAGAGGGGGTGGGGACTGAAGCTTTCTTT.

This clone was found once. J is TRBJ1-4 and V is TRBV18; tentatively, D is TRBD1 (6 bases). The CDR3 is 13 amino acids. Germline values: CDR1 KGHSH, CDR2 LQKENI. Trimming took off 2 bases at V and 8 bases at J, with 9 bases between the two ends. The DNA for the CDR3 is TGTGCCAGCTCACCAACTGGACAGGAAAAACTGTTTTTT. This codes for CASSPTGQEKLFF.

The sample holds one count of this clone. The V gene is TRBV19, the J gene TRBJ1-1; no clear D gene. V lost 0 bases and J lost 0, with 5 bases in between. CDR1 is LNHDA, CDR2 SQIVND, per germline (reference sequence). This CDR3 region has 14 residues. The chain's CDR3 is CASSIEGMNTEAFF. CDR3 nucleotides: TGTGCCAGTAGTATAGAAGGGATGAACACTGAAGCTTTCTTT.

CDR3 nucleotides: TGTGCCTGGAGTGTTACGACAGATACGCAGTATTTT. Amino acid sequence: CAWSVTTDTQYF. The chain recombines TRBV30 with TRBJ2-3; no clear D gene. The CDR3 extends over 12 amino acids. CDR1 is GTSNPN, CDR2 SVGIG, per germline (reference sequence). Trimming pared 0 bases from V and 3 bases from J, leaving 4 bases between.

This chain links TRBV12-2 with TRBJ2-7; the table's D call, TRBD1, was not checked against the DNA. TRBV12-2 is designated a pseudogene. This CDR3 has 17 amino acids. CDR3 DNA: TGTGCAAGTCGCTCAGAAGCCCGGGACAGTGGGTGTTACGAGCAGTACGTC. This gives the protein CASRSEARDSGCYEQYV.

The chain couples TRBV15 to TRBJ2-7; D is possibly TRBD1 or TRBD2 (7 bases each). Trimming took 0 bases from V and 5 from J, leaving 11 bases between them. The CDR3 length is 14 residues. Germline CDR1 is LNHNV and CDR2 is YYDKDF (reference sequence). The CDR3 DNA follows: TGTGCCACCAGCAGAGAGGGAGGGGGCAACGAGCAGTACTTC. It specifies CATSREGGGNEQYF.

The chain has TRBV7-8 and TRBJ1-5; the D is unclear. Trimming cost V 1 base and J 3 bases, with 10 bases left between them. Germline CDR1 SGHVS, CDR2 FQNEAQ. CDR3 size: 15 residues. The CDR3 DNA reads TGTGCCAGCAGCTTAGGTCCGGGAAACAATCAGCCCCAGCATTTT. This codes for CASSLGPGNNQPQHF.

The rearrangement links TRBV4-2 to TRBJ1-5, with 7 bases fitting TRBD1. With 6 bases clipped from V and 0 bases from J, the junction kept 5 bases outside the gene matches. Germline assignment: CDR1 LGHNA and CDR2 YNFKEQ. The CDR3 extends over 15 amino acids. CDR3 residues: CASRPGGSSNQPQHF. The DNA for the CDR3 is TGTGCCAGCAGACCAGGGGGGTCTAGCAATCAGCCCCAGCATTTT.

This chain uses TRBV4-1 with TRBJ2-5; 9 positions agree with TRBD2. The CDR3 extends over 20 amino acids. The ends lost 3 bases at V and 4 bases at J; junction bases unmatched: 21. The V gene's germline CDR1 is MGHRA and CDR2 YSYEKL. The CDR3 DNA reads TGCGCCAGCAGCCACCCTCTTATTAGCGGGGGAGTACGGAGTTTAGAGACCCAGTACTTC. It codes for CASSHPLISGGVRSLETQYF.

The chain is built from TRBV7-7 and TRBJ2-5, with TRBD1 matching over 7 bases. In germline, CDR1 is SSHAT, CDR2 FNYEAQ (reference sequence). CDR3 size: 15 residues. J lost 5 bases, V lost 5 bases, and 11 bases had no gene match. CDR3 region: CASSRDRAFGETQYF. CDR3 in DNA: TGTGCCAGCAGCCGAGACAGGGCCTTCGGGGAGACCCAGTACTTC.

This chain uses TRBV7-8 with TRBJ2-1, with D possibly matching TRBD1 (5 bases). This CDR3 is built from 14 residues. Looked up from germline, CDR1 is SGHVS and CDR2 is FQNEAQ. V lost 5 bases and J lost 7, with 15 bases in between. CDR3 sequence (DNA): TGTGCCAGCAGCCCAAGTCAAGCAGGGAATGAGCAGTTCTTC. Translated, it gives CASSPSQAGNEQFF.

In this sample, this clone turned up a few times. The chain joins TRBV5-1 to TRBJ2-3; no clear D. This CDR3 has 14 amino acids. V was pared by 5 bases and J by 2 bases, with 12 bases between. In germline, CDR1 is SGHRS, CDR2 YFSETQ. CDR3 protein: CASSHERSTDTQYF. The CDR3 nucleotides read TGCGCCAGCAGTCATGAAAGATCCACAGATACGCAGTATTTT.

The chain employs TRBV23-1 and TRBJ1-2, with D possibly matching TRBD1 (5 bases). TRBV23-1 is designated an ORF whose function remains uncertain. The V and J ends lost 0 bases and 2 bases respectively, with 7 bases between them. This CDR3 has 14 amino acids. The CDR3 sequence: CASSQSTENYGYTF. The CDR3 nucleotides read TGCGCCAGCAGTCAATCGACAGAGAACTATGGCTACACCTTC.

The sample holds one count of this clone. This rearrangement joins TRBV6-1 to TRBJ1-1, with 7 bases lining up with TRBD1. Germline trimming cut 7 bases from V and 3 bases from J; bases unmatched to any gene: 8. Germline V gene data show CDR1 as MNHNS and CDR2 as SASEGT. The CDR3 runs to 14 residues. The CDR3 loop reads CASTGDSLHTEAFF. In nucleotides, the CDR3 is TGTGCCAGCACCGGGGACAGCCTCCACACTGAAGCTTTCTTT.

The chain uses TRBV30 and TRBJ1-6; TRBD1 aligns across 7 bases. Germline-derived CDR1 and CDR2 are GTSNPN and SVGIG (reference sequence). CDR3 length: 14 residues. V shed 2 bases and J 7 bases; nucleotides not matched to a gene: 5. The CDR3 coding sequence is TGTGCCTGGAGTAGAGGGGGCGAGAATTCACCCCTCCACTTT. Translating gives CAWSRGGENSPLHF. The entire variable domain, with the rest obtained from reference TRBV30 and TRBJ1-6, is as follows: SQTIHQWPATLVQPVGSPLSLECTVEGTSNPNLYWYRQAAGRGLQLLFYSVGIGQISSEVPQNLSASRPQDRQFILSSKKLLLSDSGFYLCAWSRGGENSPLHFGNGTRLTVT.

J is TRBJ2-1 and V is TRBV9; no clear D. Germline values: CDR1 SGDLS, CDR2 YYNGEE. This CDR3 is 13 amino acids long. Trimming pared 1 base from V and 8 bases from J, leaving 10 bases between. CDR3 sequence (DNA): TGTGCCAGCAGCGTATACGCGGCCGATGAGCAGTTCTTC. Residues: CASSVYAADEQFF.

The CDR3 loop is CAISEDSGGDEQFF. In nucleotides, the CDR3 is TGTGCCATCAGTGAGGATAGCGGGGGCGACGAGCAGTTCTTC. The chain links TRBV10-3 to TRBJ2-1; 9 nucleotides match TRBD2. Germline CDR1 and CDR2: ENHRY and SYGVKD. V gave up 2 bases and J gave up 10 bases; unmatched junction bases: 6. This CDR3 region has 14 residues.

The V call is TRBV15, the J call TRBJ1-1; the D is unclear. The CDR3 is 13 amino acids. Germline loops: CDR1 LNHNV, CDR2 YYDKDF (reference sequence). Trimming took off 0 bases at V and 4 bases at J, with 6 bases between the two ends. As DNA, the CDR3 is TGTGCCACCAGCAGAGAGAGAGTCACTGAAGCTTTCTTT. This codes for CATSRERVTEAFF.

The genes are TRBV7-2 and TRBJ2-5, with D hard to call. The CDR3 extends over 13 amino acids. Looked up from germline, CDR1 is SGHTA and CDR2 is FQGNSA. V gave up 5 bases and J gave up 3 bases, with 10 bases separating them. The CDR3 loop is CASSPRQKETQYF. The CDR3 DNA follows: TGTGCCAGCAGCCCTCGGCAAAAAGAGACCCAGTACTTC.

The chain combines TRBV2 with TRBJ1-5, with D tentatively TRBD1 (5 bases). Germline loops: CDR1 SNHLY, CDR2 FYNNEI. Trimming removed 6 bases from V and 1 base from J, with 13 bases in between. The CDR3 covers 15 residues. The CDR3 protein is CASRGRGASNQPQHF. The DNA of the CDR3 is TGTGCCAGCAGGGGGAGAGGGGCGAGCAATCAGCCCCAGCATTTT.

The rearrangement joins TRBV6-5 to TRBJ1-2; a possible D gene is TRBD1 (6 bases). V gave up 4 bases and J gave up 6 bases, with 15 bases separating them. The CDR3 spans 14 residues. Germline lookup yields CDR1 MNHEY and CDR2 SVGAGI. This CDR3 reads CASSLKQGGNGYTF. CDR3 nucleotides: TGTGCCAGCAGTTTAAAACAGGGAGGGAATGGCTACACCTTC.

The rearrangement joins TRBV9 to TRBJ2-7; 7 bases agree with TRBD2. Germline values: CDR1 SGDLS, CDR2 YYNGEE. This CDR3 has 14 residues. V shed 0 bases, J shed 4 bases, and the junction held 4 bases outside the gene matches. CDR3 nucleotides: TGTGCCAGCAGCGTAGCGGAGGGAGGGTACGAGCAGTACTTC. It is translated as CASSVAEGGYEQYF.

This clone was observed a handful of times. The chain has TRBV25-1 and TRBJ1-5; TRBD1 matches 7 bases. Trimming cost V 3 bases and J 4 bases; bases outside gene matches: 3. CDR1 is MGHDK and CDR2 is SYGVNS in the germline V gene. This CDR3 is built from 14 residues. CDR3: CASSDWGQNQPQHF. DNA of the CDR3: TGTGCCAGCAGTGATTGGGGACAGAATCAGCCCCAGCATTTT.

This rearrangement joins TRBV2 to TRBJ1-2; D unresolved. Trimming shortened V by 2 bases and J by 5 bases, and 12 bases separated the two germline ends. Germline V gives CDR1 SNHLY, CDR2 FYNNEI. The CDR3 runs 14 residues. CDR3 region: CASSELGPLYGYTF. In DNA, the CDR3 is TGTGCCAGCAGTGAACTAGGGCCCCTGTATGGCTACACCTTC.

The V call is TRBV4-1, the J call TRBJ2-1; 11 bases fit TRBD2. The germline V gene has CDR1 MGHRA and CDR2 YSYEKL. Losses at the gene ends were 0 bases for V and 4 bases for J; bases not matched to a gene: 8. This CDR3 is built from 18 residues. The CDR3: CASSQDPTSGGEYNEQFF. As DNA, the CDR3 is TGCGCCAGCAGCCAAGATCCTACTAGCGGGGGAGAGTACAATGAGCAGTTCTTC.

V and J are TRBV25-1 and TRBJ1-4; TRBD1 is a possible D gene (6 bases). The CDR3 has 16 residues. V dropped 2 bases and J dropped 1 base, with 11 bases sitting between them. Germline V gives CDR1 MGHDK, CDR2 SYGVNS. The CDR3: CASSERRGGTNEKLFF. The CDR3 coding sequence is TGTGCCAGCAGTGAACGAAGGGGGGGAACTAATGAAAAACTGTTTTTT.

The chain has TRBV5-1 and TRBJ1-6; D is possibly TRBD1 (5 bases). The CDR3 is 16 amino acids. Trimming shortened V by 1 base and J by 5 bases, and 13 bases separated the two germline ends. CDR1 and CDR2 from the germline V gene are SGHRS and YFSETQ. The CDR3 nucleotides read TGCGCCAGCAGCTTGAGGGCAGGGCGCAATAATTCACCCCTCCACTTT. This gives the protein CASSLRAGRNNSPLHF.

The chain carries TRBV13 and TRBJ1-1; 10 positions match TRBD1. Germline V CDR1 and CDR2: PRHDT, FYEKMQ (reference sequence). CDR3 length: 16 amino acids. V dropped 3 bases and J dropped 3; count of bases not matched to a gene: 7. CDR3 sequence: CASSLSGQGLYTEAFF. The CDR3 DNA is TGTGCCAGCAGCTTGTCGGGACAGGGGCTATACACTGAAGCTTTCTTT.